The 25 T cell receptor beta chains in this list originate from one sample, sequenced in a study of spatial heterogeneity in lung cancer. The sample's time point: sample taken at primary tumor resection. For these TCRs, the target antigens are not known. Study conclusions and caveats: Counts that tracked tumor mutation counts were those of expanded intratumoral alpha and beta TCRs.

TCRdb processed the 5' RACE reads anew with MiXCR; each CDR3 protein has one entry. The data contain 7,000 or so distinct CDR3 sequences, less than 8.5% of them singletons. The sample was lung tumor tissue, taken at surgery. The receptors derive from a male donor with early-stage non-small cell lung cancer.

CDR3 in DNA: TGCAGCGTGGCCCGGGACAGCCAAATGTTTTTT. Its protein product is CSVARDSQMFF. The V call is TRBV29-1, the J call TRBJ1-4, with 7 bases matching TRBD1. CDR1 SQVTM and CDR2 ANQGSEA come from the germline V gene. Trimming took 6 bases from V and 15 from J; bases not matched to a gene: 10. The CDR3 sequence is 11 residues long. The full variable domain, with the rest looked up from reference TRBV29-1 and TRBJ1-4, is SAVISQKPSRDICQRGTSLTIQCQVDSQVTMMFWYRQQPGQSLTLIATANQGSEATYESGFVIDKFPISRPNLTFSTLTVSNMSPEDSSIYLCSVARDSQMFFGSGTQLSVL.

This clonotype was seen ten or more times. The chain employs TRBV6-4 and TRBJ1-4; D not resolved. Trimming removed 0 bases at V and 5 bases at J, with 16 bases between. This CDR3 contains 17 residues. From germline, CDR1 is MRHNA and CDR2 SNTAGT. For the CDR3, the DNA is TGTGCCAGCAGTGACTCTTCGAACACGGAACCCAATGAAAAACTGTTTTTT. It encodes CASSDSSNTEPNEKLFF.

This rearrangement joins TRBV28 to TRBJ1-3; D not certain. This CDR3 contains 16 residues. Trimming took off 5 bases at V and 5 bases at J, with 19 bases between the two ends. Germline CDR1 MDHEN, CDR2 SYDVKM. In DNA, the CDR3 is TGTGCCAGCAGTCCACTGGACGGGAAGGGAAGAAACACCATATATTTT. It encodes CASSPLDGKGRNTIYF.

Within the sample, this clonotype is medium-sized. The chain uses TRBV12-3 or TRBV12-4 and TRBJ1-5; the D is unclear. The V end was cut by 7 bases, the J end by 5 bases, with 12 bases between. CDR3 length: 13 amino acids. CDR3 in amino acids: CASNGRSDQPQHF. The CDR3 bases are TGTGCCAGCAACGGACGGTCGGATCAGCCCCAGCATTTT.

The chain couples TRBV29-1 to TRBJ2-1; D is perhaps TRBD1 or TRBD2 (6 bases each). V was shortened by 7 bases and J by 4 bases, with 23 bases between the two germline ends. Germline CDR1 and CDR2: SQVTM and ANQGSEA. This CDR3 spans 16 amino acids. CDR3 DNA: TGCAGCGCGAGGGGGACTCTCAACTCTCCGTACAATGAGCAGTTCTTC. Translated: CSARGTLNSPYNEQFF.

This clonotype was seen at least ten times. The rearrangement links TRBV27 to TRBJ2-7; no clear D. The CDR3 has 13 residues. Germline values: CDR1 MNHEY, CDR2 SMNVEV (reference sequence). V dropped 5 bases and J dropped 4 bases, with 12 bases sitting between them. CDR3 amino acids: CASSMGTAYEQYF. DNA for the CDR3: TGTGCCAGCAGTATGGGAACAGCGTACGAGCAGTACTTC.

This clonotype was seen a single time. This sequence may be a read error, since a much larger clone differs from it by one base. Since the CDR3 does not end with the conserved phenylalanine or tryptophan, this likely comes from a read error. The CDR3 spells CASSSGQGVLDEQYL. CDR3 sequence (DNA): TGTGCCAGCAGTTCGGGACAGGGGGTTTTGGACGAGCAGTACCTC. This chain links TRBV12-3 or TRBV12-4 with TRBJ2-7; 11 bases align to TRBD1. V lost 4 bases, J lost 5 bases, and 7 bases stayed unmatched. This CDR3 spans 15 amino acids.

By share of the sample, this clonotype is medium-sized (0.01 to 0.1%). This rearrangement joins TRBV20-1 to TRBJ2-1, with D perhaps TRBD2 (5 bases). Trimming left V 6 bases short and J 0 bases short, with 15 bases between. CDR1 and CDR2 from the germline V gene are DFQATT and SNEGSKA (reference sequence). The CDR3 covers 15 residues. CDR3 loop: CSATTGESSYNEQFF. The CDR3 DNA reads as TGCAGTGCGACGACCGGGGAAAGCTCCTACAATGAGCAGTTCTTC.

This clonotype was seen many times. The chain couples TRBV2 to TRBJ1-4, with D uncertain. Germline V lookup: CDR1 SNHLY, CDR2 FYNNEI. The CDR3 extends over 11 amino acids. The V and J ends lost 6 bases and 5 bases respectively, with 4 bases between them. The CDR3 DNA is TGTGCCAGCAGGAGGAATGAAAAACTGTTTTTT. The encoded protein is CASRRNEKLFF.

By share, this clonotype counts as medium-sized. The V call is TRBV6-1, the J call TRBJ2-3, with D hard to call. There are 13 residues in the CDR3. V was pared by 3 bases and J by 4 bases, with 8 bases between. The V gene's germline CDR1 is MNHNS and CDR2 SASEGT. Written as DNA, the CDR3 is TGTGCCAGCAGTGACTACGTAGCAGATACGCAGTATTTT. Translation gives CASSDYVADTQYF.

This clonotype was counted at least ten times. The rearrangement uses TRBV5-4 and TRBJ2-3, with 8 bases identical to TRBD2. The CDR3 consists of 16 residues. The V gene's germline CDR1 is SGHNT and CDR2 YYREEE (reference sequence). J lost 2 bases, V lost 0 bases, and 5 bases had no gene match. The CDR3 sequence is CASSLASGSLTDTQYF. In DNA form, the CDR3 reads TGTGCCAGCAGCTTGGCTAGCGGGTCTCTCACAGATACGCAGTATTTT.

This clonotype was counted at least ten times. The genes are TRBV12-3 or TRBV12-4 and TRBJ2-3, with TRBD2 matching 8 bases. This CDR3 comprises 15 residues. The V segment lost 4 bases and the J segment 5 bases; nucleotides outside the gene matches: 8. The CDR3 loop reads CASSSPGLGVDTQYF. Here the CDR3 DNA reads TGTGCCAGCAGTTCACCGGGACTAGGGGTAGATACGCAGTATTTT.

The chain is built from TRBV20-1 and TRBJ1-5; D gene unclear. V lost 8 bases, J lost 3 bases, and 11 bases lay in between. CDR3 length equals 12 residues. The V gene's germline CDR1 is DFQATT and CDR2 SNEGSKA (reference sequence). The CDR3 loop reads CSPDGLNQPQHF. Written as DNA, the CDR3 is TGCAGTCCAGATGGGCTCAATCAGCCCCAGCATTTT.

By sample fraction, this clonotype is medium-sized. V and J are TRBV7-9 and TRBJ2-3; D is ambiguous. Germline CDR1 reads SEHNR; CDR2 reads FQNEAQ (reference sequence). The CDR3 has 15 amino acids. Deletions cut 5 bases from V and 1 base from J, with 13 bases between. The CDR3 DNA sequence: TGTGCCAGCAGCCTAACTGGGTTGGGCACAGATACGCAGTATTTT. The encoded protein is CASSLTGLGTDTQYF.

The table lists this clonotype with many counts. The chain couples TRBV29-1 to TRBJ1-1; no definite D call. CDR3 length: 11 residues. Germline V lookup: CDR1 SQVTM, CDR2 ANQGSEA. V dropped 6 bases and J dropped 1 base, with 6 bases sitting between them. The CDR3 region is CSVRSNTEAFF. The CDR3 DNA reads TGCAGCGTGAGATCGAACACTGAAGCTTTCTTT.

This clonotype has a count of ten or more. This rearrangement joins TRBV20-1 to TRBJ1-1, with TRBD1 as a possible D gene (5 bases). CDR1 DFQATT and CDR2 SNEGSKA come from the germline V gene (reference sequence). V lost 1 base to trimming and J lost 4 bases, with 7 bases between them. CDR3 length: 12 amino acids. Here the CDR3 reads CSARGGITEAFF. CDR3 coding DNA: TGCAGTGCTAGAGGGGGGATCACTGAAGCTTTCTTT.

In the case of this clonotype: A much larger clone lies one base from this, so it may be a read error. This chain joins TRBV7-9 and TRBJ2-5, with unresolved D. Germline assignment: CDR1 SEHNR and CDR2 FQNEAQ (reference sequence). The CDR3 spans 12 residues. The CDR3 sequence: CASSVDEETRYF. In DNA form, the CDR3 reads TGTGCCAGCAGCGTTGATGAAGAGACCCGGTACTTC. The full variable domain, its missing parts supplied by reference TRBV7-9 and TRBJ2-5, is DTGVSQNPRHKITKRGQNVTFRCDPISEHNRLYWYRQTLGQGPEFLTYFQNEAQLEKSRLLSDRFSAERPKGSFSTLEIQRTEQGDSAMYLCASSVDEETRYFGPGTRLLVL.

This clonotype was found a few times. V is TRBV6-6 and J is TRBJ2-7; D may correspond to TRBD1 or TRBD2 (5 bases each). This CDR3 has 14 amino acids. Trimming shortened V by 4 bases and J by 6 bases, and 16 bases separated the two germline ends. CDR1 MNHNY and CDR2 SVGAGI come from the germline V gene (reference sequence). CDR3 sequence (DNA): TGTGCCAGCAGTTCCCGGACATTAGAGGGCGAGCAGTACTTC. Protein sequence: CASSSRTLEGEQYF.

This clonotype has ten or more counts. This rearrangement joins TRBV7-3 to TRBJ2-3; 7 nucleotides agree with TRBD2. The trim removed 5 bases at V and 7 bases at J, leaving 9 bases unmatched. Germline CDR1 SGHTA, CDR2 FQGTGA. The CDR3 is 14 residues long. DNA of the CDR3: TGTGCCAGCAGCCCTTCCGGGACTATCTATACGCAGTATTTT. Protein: CASSPSGTIYTQYF.

This clonotype was observed a few times. The rearrangement links TRBV28 to TRBJ2-1; tentative D call: TRBD1 (6 bases). The germline CDR1 and CDR2 sequences are MDHEN and SYDVKM. The ends were cut back, 2 bases at V and 7 bases at J, with 15 bases in the middle. The CDR3 consists of 15 residues. The CDR3 DNA is TGTGCCAGCAGTTTAGTACAGGGTTGGAGAAATGAGCAGTTCTTC. It is translated as CASSLVQGWRNEQFF.

This clonotype was picked up many times. The V gene is TRBV7-2, the J gene TRBJ1-6, with a possible D match to TRBD1 (5 bases). The CDR3 runs to 15 residues. Germline V gene data show CDR1 as SGHTA and CDR2 as FQGNSA. Trimming took 5 bases from V and 4 from J, leaving 12 bases between them. CDR3 DNA sequence: TGTGCCAGCAGCCAACAGGTCCAGTATAATTCACCCCTCCACTTT. Translating it yields CASSQQVQYNSPLHF.

By share, this clonotype counts as medium-sized. The rearrangement uses TRBV4-3 and TRBJ1-4; D gene uncertain. V was shortened by 1 base and J by 8 bases, with 5 bases between the two germline ends. Germline CDR1 and CDR2: LGHNA and YSLEER. The CDR3 has 12 amino acids. CDR3 loop: CASSQGREKLFF. In DNA, the CDR3 is TGCGCCAGCAGCCAAGGCAGGGAAAAACTGTTTTTT.

This clonotype was detected many times. The chain is built from TRBV20-1 and TRBJ2-3; 8 bases map to TRBD2. Trimming cost V 6 bases and J 4 bases; bases outside gene matches: 12. This CDR3 spans 15 amino acids. Germline V gene lookup returns CDR1 DFQATT and CDR2 SNEGSKA (reference sequence). For the CDR3, the DNA is TGCAGTGCGGGGATGCGGGGGGCGGCCCCAGATACGCAGTATTTT. Translating it yields CSAGMRGAAPDTQYF.

This clonotype is deemed medium-sized. This chain joins TRBV6-1 and TRBJ2-1, with 12 bases identical to TRBD1. CDR3 length: 16 amino acids. Germline V gene sequence: CDR1 MNHNS, CDR2 SASEGT. V was pared by 6 bases and J by 6 bases, with 9 bases of the junction left unmatched. CDR3 in amino acids: CASSRLGQGAGNEQFF. The DNA of the CDR3 is TGTGCCAGCAGCCGATTGGGACAGGGGGCTGGCAATGAGCAGTTCTTC.

This clonotype was recorded at least ten times. The gene calls are TRBV7-9 and TRBJ2-7, with 8 bases lining up with TRBD1. The CDR3 has 14 residues. The ends lost 4 bases at V and 8 bases at J; junction bases unmatched: 10. The V gene's germline CDR1 is SEHNR and CDR2 FQNEAQ (reference sequence). CDR3 nucleotide sequence: TGTGCCAGCAGCTCATCAGGGGGCGTCGAGAAGCAGTACTTC. This gives the protein CASSSSGGVEKQYF.